This T cell receptor (beta chain) was profiled in a study of cytomegalovirus exposure and HLA in healthy donors (dated by TCRdb to 2017 to 2019). For context, the study as a whole: An earlier analysis of about 560 of the donors reported 250 to 350 Gb of sequence data and roughly 120 million unique TCR beta sequences obtained from about 170 million T cells. Approximately 300 gigabases of sequencing data and about 92 million unique TCR sequences made up an early release that covered over 550 HLA-typed donors. The genetic ancestry cluster associated with self-reported Caucasian donors included 70% to 85% of the roughly 360 genotyped donors. The study aimed to test whether signatures of past pathogen exposure could be identified by cataloging public T cell receptors. The T cell repertoires of 666 subjects were profiled by immunosequencing and related to cytomegalovirus serostatus. A separate validation cohort of more than 100 different subjects was used in addition to the roughly 700-subject first cohort. To predict cytomegalovirus infection status, the study combined high-throughput TCR immunosequencing, statistical association of individual TCRs with disease status, and machine learning. In a later analysis, previously published TCR beta repertoires from more than 500 donors were re-analyzed and high-resolution HLA genotyping was added so that TCR occurrence patterns could be studied. Rather than using new phenotypic data, the later analysis identified candidate immune exposures from TCR beta sequences and from how often those sequences occurred across donors. An earlier analysis of more than 450 of the donors used high-throughput TCR beta sequencing to judge whether each TCR beta V gene segment behaved as functional or pseudogenic. Donor age, sex, ethnicity and CMV serostatus were compiled together with the repertoire data. A later genetic analysis used genome-wide SNP genotypes for about 65% of the roughly 670 donors, treating that subset as a discovery cohort. Every discovery cohort repertoire had been produced on one sequencing platform. Class I and class II HLA loci were covered by the typing at four-digit resolution. The number of donors typed differed by locus, with about 629-630 for A, B, C, DRB1 and DQB1, around 520 for DQA1, about 610 for DPA1, and some 440 for DPB1. Four or five DR-DQ haplotypes were handled as single units for association and clustering because linkage in the cohort was strong. Across 300 to 500 genotyped donors of the cohort, an average of about 240,000 unique TCR beta nucleotide sequences per donor were sequenced, and roughly 17% of those sequences were non-productive. The investigation overall reported the following: In the study, approximately 150 TCR beta chains were listed as associated with cytomegalovirus. The sequencing pipeline was judged likely to have produced a cluster of highly shared sequence variants as a technical artifact. Because the 87-base-pair reads could not distinguish some IMGT-functional V segments, including TRBV6-2 and TRBV6-3, those segments were excluded. Immune exposure information for the cohort was limited to CMV serostatus. Because some donors lacked HLA typing at each locus, the association tests relied only on the typed subset. A later genetic analysis associated a missense DCLRE1C variant with V-gene and J-gene trimming of TCR beta chains, and an independent cohort replicated the association. In both the original and validation cohorts, the classifier was reported to diagnose cytomegalovirus status with high specificity and sensitivity. When HLA alleles, especially DR and DQ, strongly co-occurred, attributing TCR associations to individual alleles was difficult. In a later analysis, HLA-associated TCR beta chains were found to be more clonally expanded and to have lower generation probabilities than equally common non-associated chains. At a false discovery rate of 0.05, a later analysis linked under 20,000 TCR beta sequences to specific HLA alleles. In vitro tests confirmed that a few of the cytomegalovirus-associated TCR beta chains recognize cytomegalovirus antigens. Most TCR sequences were observed very rarely across donors, whereas some public TCRs were present in many individuals. In an earlier analysis of some 540 of the donors, most TCR beta V segments appeared in productive rearrangements about 87% or about 30% of the time, broadly matching IMGT annotations. According to a later analysis, most CMV-associated TCR beta chains appeared to be HLA-restricted, and the HLA associations seemed to be driven largely by CMV exposure. The cohort was sequenced for TCR beta chains only, and without alpha or paired-chain data the features that could be detected were limited. Sequencing depth was assumed to be roughly uniform across donors in the presence/absence analyses, though that assumption may not hold. According to the authors, the approach could potentially be generalized to other disease states and immunological phenotypes. A further reported finding was that TCR beta sequences accurately predicted the HLA-A and HLA-B alleles for most subjects in the first cohort. In a later analysis, several top co-occurrence clusters were reported to appear linked to parvovirus B19, influenza, CMV and Epstein-Barr virus. According to a later genetic analysis, donors in an Asian-associated ancestry cluster had fewer N-insertions in productive TCRs than the approximately 650-donor mean. The earlier analysis of approximately 590 of the donors excluded 15 to 20 rarely observed V segments, including chromosome 9 orphons, because counts were too low. Linkage disequilibrium might explain the correlated functional status among segregating V segments, but an unknown experimental factor could not be ruled out. In a later analysis, TCR association rates were found to vary across HLA loci, with the most associated TCRs seen for DRB1 alleles and the fewest for HLA-C alleles.

The cohort consisted of 666 healthy bone marrow donors. At the time of sampling, all cohort members were nominally healthy, though unrecorded immune exposures were likely present. The donor tested CMV seronegative and was one of the 352 seronegative cohort members. A peripheral blood sample was collected from each donor, and TCR beta sequencing was performed on peripheral blood mononuclear cells. Genomic DNA extraction from the blood cell samples was performed with the Qiagen DNeasy Blood Extraction Kit. This clone was observed a few times. Its antigen specificity is not known. Per-base quality was not reported, and no clone a single base away is much larger than it. Preparation of the library involved the immunoSEQ multiplex PCR assay. A mixture of 60 forward primers for TCR Vbeta segments and 13 reverse primers for TCR Jbeta segments was used in the multiplex PCR. Amplification of the CDR3 region of rearranged TCR beta genes was performed with a multiplex PCR assay on genomic DNA. On the Illumina HiSeq System, the amplified TCR beta libraries were sequenced as 87-base-pair reads. The original pipeline was this. In a later analysis, tens of millions of unique TCR beta chains were counted across the 500 to 850 repertoires, and around 10 million of these chains were shared by at least two donors. Raw reads were error-corrected and collapsed into unique sequences by a nearest-neighbor algorithm in which closely related sequences were merged to remove PCR and sequencing errors. CDR3 sequences were aligned to IMGT reference sequences to assign V, D and J gene segments. For a sequence to be retained, at least a six-nucleotide match to both a V gene segment and a J gene segment was required. Rearrangements were called productive when the CDR3 lacked stop codons and stayed in frame with V and J; all others were non-productive. CDR3 was defined according to IMGT convention as the region running from the second conserved V-encoded cysteine to the conserved J-encoded phenylalanine. The earlier analysis of about 590 of the donors excluded sequences that lacked an unambiguous match to a single V gene segment. In an earlier analysis of 587 of the donors, V segments were called functional above 56.7% productive rearrangements and were called segregating when the between-donor standard deviation exceeded 5%. A statistical classification framework was developed to diagnose cytomegalovirus status using the catalog of TCR beta chain sequences. In a later analysis, TCR nucleotide sequences were compared against IMGT/GENE-DB human TR gene sequences so that V and J genes could be assigned. The TCRdist pipeline was used in a later analysis to assign CDR3 sequences and most-parsimonious VDJ recombination scenarios. A later analysis defined each TCR beta chain by its CDR3 amino acid sequence plus V-gene family, and excluded reads lacking a unique V-gene family. To address suspected cross-contamination and a sequencing artifact, a later analysis removed roughly 580 highly shared, low-generation-probability nucleotide sequences. A later analysis calculated a clonal expansion index for each public chain from normalized within-repertoire ranks of inferred template counts. In a later analysis, generation probabilities were computed using a VDJ recombination model fitted to out-of-frame rearrangements, and the results were checked against IGoR. In a later analysis, hypergeometric tests were used to score TCR-TCR, TCR-HLA and TCR-CMV co-occurrence, with a repertoire-size bias correction applied to TCR pairs. In a later analysis, false discovery rates were estimated by permuting HLA or CMV assignments 20 times. In a later analysis, co-occurring TCRs were grouped using DBSCAN, with TCRdist sequence similarity added in when clustering inside HLA-allele-positive subsets. For co-occurrence clustering, repertoires with fewer than 30,000 or more than 120,000 public chains were excluded, along with a handful of repertoires with anomalous nucleotide sharing. The source is immuneACCESS, and TCRdb retained only in-frame sequences with V and J called. Part of the clones is not carried over; for the studies checked, unresolved V genes explain less than half of this, and the remainder is unexplained. The DNA was the basis for D and trimming; V, J and clone size are from that table. For this sample the table gives around 130,000 clones, of which 81% were detected only once. 0.7% of the sample rests with the top ten.

The CDR3 has 15 amino acids, counting the end cysteine and phenylalanine. Only the CDR3 DNA stays, 45 bases, in frame from base 1. Trimming removed 1 base from V and 0 bases from J, leaving 9 bases between the germline ends. CDR1 and CDR2 are read off the germline V gene (reference sequence) as SEHNR and FQNEAQ. The material sequenced was PBMCs. This clonotype was sampled from a man aged 18 to 35 in good health and CMV-seronegative. The V and J genes are TRBV7-9 and TRBJ1-1, with no D gene named confidently. The CDR3 protein is CASSLVDGMNTEAFF. At the DNA level, the sequence is TGTGCCAGCAGCTTAGTAGATGGTATGAACACTGAAGCTTTCTTT.